The next 27 T cell receptor beta chains were all read from a single sample in a study of T cells in Graves' hyperthyroidism and ophthalmopathy. Researchers amplified the TCR beta CDR3 regions from RNA transcripts. The HTBI set primed first-round TCR CDR3 RT-PCR. TCRdb independently ran MiXCR on the multiplex PCR reads; one entry per CDR3 protein. This repertoire shows 700,000 or so distinct CDR3 sequences, about a sixth found once; its top ten account for 8.4%. Sequenced input: blood. The receptors were gathered from a man in his late teens or twenties with Graves' hyperthyroidism.

The table lists this clonotype with many counts. This sequence joins TRBV12-5 and TRBJ2-7; possible D gene TRBD2, 6 bases. Germline V gene data show CDR1 as LGHNT and CDR2 as FRNRAP. The CDR3 is 14 residues long. V was clipped by 6 bases and J by 3 bases, with 15 bases between them. In nucleotides, the CDR3 is TGTGCTAGTGGCCCCGGAGGGTGGGGCTACGAGCAGTACTTC. Translating it yields CASGPGGWGYEQYF.

This chain joins TRBV10-2 and TRBJ2-1; D not certain. Germline V CDR1 and CDR2: WSHSY, SAAADI. The CDR3 runs to 15 residues. Trimming stripped 6 bases from V and 7 bases from J, with 19 bases between. CDR3 DNA sequence: TGCGCCAGCAGAAAGGTCGGGCTAGTTGTTAATGAGCAGTTCTTC. It translates to CASRKVGLVVNEQFF.

This clonotype was counted many times. This chain uses TRBV2 with TRBJ1-5; D might be TRBD1 (6 bases). The V and J ends lost 8 bases and 7 bases respectively, with 15 bases between them. The CDR3 length is 13 residues. The germline V gene has CDR1 SNHLY and CDR2 FYNNEI. CDR3 sequence: CASGTGIGQPQHF. CDR3 coding DNA: TGTGCCAGCGGTACAGGGATCGGGCAGCCCCAGCATTTT.

The rearrangement joins TRBV7-2 to TRBJ2-3, with unresolved D. V gave up 4 bases and J gave up 0 bases, with 8 bases separating them. Germline V gives CDR1 SGHTA, CDR2 FQGNSA. The CDR3 runs to 14 residues. The DNA for the CDR3 is TGTGCCAGCAGCTCCCGTTTTAGCACAGATACGCAGTATTTT. Translating gives CASSSRFSTDTQYF.

This sequence joins TRBV20-1 and TRBJ1-1; D is unclear. V lost 0 bases, J lost 1 base, and 12 bases lay in between. Germline V gives CDR1 DFQATT, CDR2 SNEGSKA (reference sequence). The length of the CDR3 is 15 residues. CDR3 residues: CSARDPTIGNTEAFF. The CDR3 DNA reads as TGCAGTGCTAGAGATCCAACTATCGGGAACACTGAAGCTTTCTTT.

This clonotype was observed a handful of times. This may arise from a read error, as a much more abundant clone is one base away. The chain carries TRBV7-2 and TRBJ2-1, with D perhaps TRBD1 or TRBD2 (5 bases each). The CDR3 spans 15 residues. Germline-derived CDR1 and CDR2 are SGHTA and FQGNSA. This chain's CDR3 is CASSLSGGWGNEQSF. The DNA of the CDR3 is TGTGCCAGCAGCTTGTCCGGCGGGTGGGGCAATGAGCAGTCCTTC.

The table lists this clonotype with many counts. The chain combines TRBV6-2 or TRBV6-3 with TRBJ2-4; a weak D match, TRBD2 (5 bases). The CDR3 loop spans 16 amino acids. In germline, CDR1 is MNHEY, CDR2 SVGEGT. With 4 bases removed from V and 1 base from J, the gap between germline ends came to 14 bases. The CDR3 loop reads CASSFPPRGAKNIQYF. CDR3 in DNA: TGTGCCAGCAGTTTCCCCCCCCGAGGGGCCAAAAACATTCAGTACTTC.

This clonotype was counted many times. V and J are TRBV28 and TRBJ1-2; no reliable D call. The CDR3 extends over 13 amino acids. Trimming removed 3 bases at V and 3 bases at J, with 8 bases between. The germline V gene has CDR1 MDHEN and CDR2 SYDVKM. This CDR3 is CASSFAQYYGYTF. CDR3 in DNA: TGTGCCAGCAGTTTCGCGCAGTACTATGGCTACACCTTC.

The chain carries TRBV6-2 or TRBV6-3 and TRBJ2-7, with TRBD1 identical over 7 bases. CDR1 is MNHEY and CDR2 is SVGEGT in the germline V gene. The CDR3 consists of 17 residues. With 0 bases clipped from V and 6 bases from J, the junction kept 14 bases outside the gene matches. The CDR3 sequence is CASSYSGVPTGSSEQYF. The CDR3 DNA is TGTGCCAGCAGTTACTCGGGTGTTCCGACAGGGTCGAGCGAGCAGTACTTC.

There are many counts of this clonotype. The genes are TRBV14 and TRBJ2-5; D unresolved. CDR1 is SGHDN and CDR2 is FVKESK in the germline V gene. Trimming shortened V by 2 bases and J by 5 bases, and 12 bases separated the two germline ends. The CDR3 totals 14 residues. The CDR3 loop reads CASSQYTRSETQYF. The DNA of the CDR3 is TGTGCCAGCAGCCAATATACTCGGTCGGAGACCCAGTACTTC.

In its sample, this clonotype was seen many times. The chain recombines TRBV20-1 with TRBJ2-3; D call uncertain. Per the germline V gene, CDR1 is DFQATT and CDR2 is SNEGSKA (reference sequence). The CDR3 covers 13 residues. V was clipped by 4 bases and J by 0 bases, with 8 bases between them. The CDR3 here is CSATPISTDTQYF. The CDR3 DNA sequence: TGCAGTGCTACCCCTATTAGCACAGATACGCAGTATTTT.

This clonotype has ten or more counts. The chain has TRBV3-1 and TRBJ2-1; D not resolved. Germline V gene sequence: CDR1 LGHDT, CDR2 YNNKEL (reference sequence). This CDR3 comprises 13 residues. V was pared by 3 bases and J by 8 bases, with 11 bases between. Here the CDR3 reads CASSHLGADEQFF. The CDR3 region has the DNA TGTGCCAGCAGCCATTTAGGTGCTGATGAGCAGTTCTTC.

This clonotype was found many times. The rearrangement uses TRBV15 and TRBJ2-7; D could derive from TRBD1 or TRBD2 (5 bases each). The germline V gene encodes CDR1 LNHNV and CDR2 YYDKDF (reference sequence). V was cut by 3 bases and J by 0 bases, with 15 bases left in between. This CDR3 has 16 amino acids. The CDR3 region is CATSRVFGTYSYEQYF. The DNA for the CDR3 is TGTGCCACCAGCAGGGTATTCGGGACCTACTCCTACGAGCAGTACTTC. Based on the CDR3 plus reference TRBV15 and TRBJ2-7, the full variable domain is DAMVIQNPRYQVTQFGKPVTLSCSQTLNHNVMYWYQQKSSQAPKLLFHYYDKDFNNEADTPDNFQSRRPNTSFCFLDIRSPGLGDTAMYLCATSRVFGTYSYEQYFGPGTRLTVT.

This clonotype was picked up many times. The V and J genes are TRBV24-1 and TRBJ2-2; tentatively, D is TRBD2 (6 bases). CDR1 and CDR2 from the germline V gene are KGHDR and SFDVKD. Trimming removed 5 bases from V and 7 bases from J, with 10 bases in between. The length of the CDR3 is 13 residues. CDR3 sequence reads: CATSVMEGGELFF. CDR3 nucleotide sequence: TGTGCCACCAGTGTCATGGAGGGCGGGGAGCTGTTTTTT.

The gene calls are TRBV19 and TRBJ2-1; tentative D call: TRBD2 (6 bases). V lost 2 bases and J lost 8, with 13 bases in between. The germline V gene has CDR1 LNHDA and CDR2 SQIVND (reference sequence). This CDR3 is 14 amino acids long. This chain's CDR3 is CASSISRRVHEQFF. The CDR3 DNA sequence: TGTGCCAGTAGTATAAGTAGGAGGGTTCATGAGCAGTTCTTC.

The V call is TRBV4-1, the J call TRBJ2-1; weak D call: TRBD2 (6 bases). The germline V gene has CDR1 MGHRA and CDR2 YSYEKL. This CDR3 comprises 12 residues. The V and J ends lost 0 bases and 10 bases respectively, with 7 bases between them. The CDR3 region is CASSQDGGEQFF. CDR3 bases: TGCGCCAGCAGCCAAGATGGGGGGGAGCAGTTCTTC.

This clonotype was seen many times. CDR3: CASSYYYNSPLHF. The CDR3 DNA is TGTGCCAGCAGTTATTACTATAATTCACCCCTCCACTTT. The rearrangement links TRBV6-1 to TRBJ1-6; D is uncertain. The CDR3 extends over 13 amino acids. Trimming cost V 5 bases and J 3 bases, with 5 bases left between them. Germline V gives CDR1 MNHNS, CDR2 SASEGT.

In its sample, this clonotype was seen many times. This chain uses TRBV3-1 with TRBJ2-5, with D tentatively TRBD1 or TRBD2 (5 bases each). Trimming cost V 3 bases and J 9 bases, with 20 bases left between them. Germline V gene sequence: CDR1 LGHDT, CDR2 YNNKEL (reference sequence). The CDR3 spans 15 residues. The CDR3 is CASSHTGAMKIAQYF. The CDR3 DNA reads as TGTGCCAGCAGCCATACCGGGGCTATGAAGATAGCCCAGTACTTC.

The chain couples TRBV4-3 to TRBJ1-2; D remains ambiguous. V was cut by 1 base and J by 0 bases, with 15 bases left in between. The germline V gene has CDR1 LGHNA and CDR2 YSLEER. The CDR3 is 17 amino acids. DNA of the CDR3: TGCGCCAGCAGCCAAGGGAGGACTCTAGGTTCTAACTATGGCTACACCTTC. This sequence encodes CASSQGRTLGSNYGYTF.

This chain connects TRBV29-1 to TRBJ2-1, with TRBD2 matching 11 bases. V lost 6 bases, J lost 8 bases, and 6 bases stayed unmatched. CDR3 size: 13 residues. Germline V gives CDR1 SQVTM, CDR2 ANQGSEA. The CDR3, as DNA: TGCAGCGTAACTAGCGGGAGTTCCCATGAGCAGTTCTTC. This sequence encodes CSVTSGSSHEQFF.

This chain uses TRBV4-1 with TRBJ2-5, with a tentative D call TRBD2 (6 bases). This CDR3 spans 15 amino acids. CDR1 and CDR2 from the germline V gene are MGHRA and YSYEKL. Trimming removed 0 bases from V and 4 bases from J, with 12 bases in between. The CDR3 protein is CASSQDRGTLETQYF. The CDR3 DNA sequence: TGCGCCAGCAGCCAAGACCGCGGGACTCTAGAGACCCAGTACTTC.

There are a few counts of this clonotype. The V and J genes are TRBV6-5 and TRBJ1-6; weak D call: TRBD1 (6 bases). Trimming removed 2 bases at V and 10 bases at J, with 21 bases between. The CDR3 totals 17 residues. CDR1 is MNHEY, CDR2 SVGAGI, per germline. CDR3 residues: CASSYGGPATAGSPLHF. The CDR3 DNA sequence: TGTGCCAGCAGTTACGGGGGGCCCGCGACAGCAGGATCACCCCTCCACTTT.

The rearrangement joins TRBV6-5 to TRBJ1-2; 9 nucleotides align to TRBD1. The germline V gene encodes CDR1 MNHEY and CDR2 SVGAGI. This CDR3 contains 15 residues. V trimming: 2 bases; J trimming: 2 bases; junction bases outside the gene matches: 3. In nucleotides, the CDR3 is TGTGCCAGCAGTTACGATGGGACAGGGAACTATGGCTACACCTTC. This gives the protein CASSYDGTGNYGYTF.

In this sample, this clonotype turned up many times. The chain joins TRBV25-1 to TRBJ2-1, with 9 positions matching TRBD2. Germline V gene data show CDR1 as MGHDK and CDR2 as SYGVNS. The CDR3 has 16 amino acids. J was trimmed by 8 bases and V by 6 bases; bases with no gene match: 14. CDR3 region: CASREGGLAGWDEQFF. DNA for the CDR3: TGTGCCAGCAGAGAAGGGGGCCTAGCGGGATGGGATGAGCAGTTCTTC.

This clonotype has at least ten counts. The chain links TRBV7-8 to TRBJ2-7, with TRBD2 matching 8 bases. The germline CDR1 and CDR2 sequences are SGHVS and FQNEAQ. The CDR3 is 15 residues long. J was trimmed by 5 bases and V by 5 bases; bases with no gene match: 11. As DNA, the CDR3 is TGTGCCAGCAGCCGGGGGCGGGAGGTACTCGACGAGCAGTACTTC. Translating it yields CASSRGREVLDEQYF.

CDR3 nucleotides: TGTGCCAGCAGCTTGAGACTAGCGGCCCAAGAGACCCAGTACTTC. As protein: CASSLRLAAQETQYF. The rearrangement joins TRBV7-9 to TRBJ2-5; 9 positions agree with TRBD2. The CDR3 sequence is 15 residues long. Germline V lookup: CDR1 SEHNR, CDR2 FQNEAQ (reference sequence). Losses at the gene ends were 3 bases for V and 1 base for J; bases not matched to a gene: 3.

In its sample, this clonotype was seen many times. CDR3 nucleotides: TGTGCCAGCAGTGCAGGGATCTCCAGCAATCAGCCCCAGCATTTT. Translating it yields CASSAGISSNQPQHF. The V call is TRBV12-3 or TRBV12-4, the J call TRBJ1-5, with D perhaps matching TRBD1 (5 bases). This CDR3 region has 15 residues. The V end was cut by 5 bases, the J end by 1 base, with 12 bases between.